Sequencing of this T cell receptor (beta chain) was carried out in a study of T cell repertoires in aging, cancer and after chemotherapy. Background on the study: Some 8.1 million TCR reads were in the whole dataset. Study-wide results and limits: These repertoire data do not allow conclusions about immunological memory after chemotherapy.

Amplification of TCR beta used genomic DNA extracted from peripheral blood. CDR1 and CDR2 (germline): SGHKS, YYEKEE (reference sequence). This CDR3 comprises 14 residues. The V gene end was trimmed by 4 bases and the J gene end by 4 bases; junction bases not matched to a gene: 7. In the case of this clonotype: Its antigen is as yet unknown.

TRB rearrangements spanning V, D and J were amplified using mixed TRB-A/B primers. TCRdb redid the calling of the multiplex PCR reads with MiXCR, one entry per CDR3 protein. The sample yields fewer than 9,500 distinct CDR3 sequences, 50% to 55% seen once. This sequence originates from a human donor with a solid tumor. The sequenced sample was blood. The chain has TRBV5-5 and TRBJ2-7; 8 bases map to TRBD1. CDR3 residues: CASSLHRGIYEQYF. CDR3 coding DNA: TGTGCCAGCAGCCTGCACAGGGGGATTTACGAGCAGTACTTC. Supplemented by reference TRBV5-5 and TRBJ2-7, the full variable domain reads DAGVTQSPTHLIKTRGQQVTLRCSPISGHKSVSWYQQVLGQGPQFIFQYYEKEERGRGNFPDRFSARQFPNYSSELNVNALLLGDSALYLCASSLHRGIYEQYFGPGTRLTVT.